This TCR beta chain was recovered during a study of T cell repertoires in cytomegalovirus infection. The overall study: Public TCR beta signatures were indicative of both CMV infection and a matching HLA type.

MiXCR, applied by TCRdb to the reads, yields one record per CDR3 protein. The sample holds some 300,000 distinct CDR3 sequences, 15% to 20% seen once. This clonotype was observed a few times. The antigen is unknown. Germline-derived CDR1 and CDR2 are LGHDT and YNNKEL (reference sequence). The length of the CDR3 is 17 residues. Trimming cost V 0 bases and J 5 bases, with 17 bases left between them. Findings and caveats of the study: Cumulative frequency (of public TCR beta family members) identified carriers of CMV plus the relevant HLA. The ex vivo response was dominated by HLA-C-restricted CMV-specific TCR beta clonotypes.

The sample consisted of PBMCs. The clonotype was recovered from a human donor in good health (CMV status not recorded). Some clones in this sample may be carry-over from other donors' samples. The chain is built from TRBV3-1 and TRBJ2-1; no firm D call. DNA for the CDR3: TGTGCCAGCAGCCAAGATCGAACCCCCGGAGCCCACAATGAGCAGTTCTTC. As protein: CASSQDRTPGAHNEQFF.